This T cell receptor beta chain came from a study of blood T cell repertoires in COVID-19. Participant-given clinical history determined each cohort assignment. TCRdb's copy holds only in-frame clones and misses some; the assay was immunoSEQ multiplex PCR. The sample lists 400,000 to 450,000 clones, 85% to 90% occurring once. The sequencing sample was made of PBMCs or T cells enriched from blood (not recorded which). The clonotype originates from a man under 40 who had recovered from COVID-19.

The CDR3 here is CASSVGAGGETQYF. DNA of the CDR3: TGTGCCAGCAGCGTAGGAGCGGGAGGTGAGACCCAGTACTTC. The chain employs TRBV9 and TRBJ2-5; TRBD2 matches 9 bases. In germline, CDR1 is SGDLS, CDR2 YYNGEE. This CDR3 spans 14 amino acids. Germline trimming cut 0 bases from V and 5 bases from J; bases unmatched to any gene: 2.